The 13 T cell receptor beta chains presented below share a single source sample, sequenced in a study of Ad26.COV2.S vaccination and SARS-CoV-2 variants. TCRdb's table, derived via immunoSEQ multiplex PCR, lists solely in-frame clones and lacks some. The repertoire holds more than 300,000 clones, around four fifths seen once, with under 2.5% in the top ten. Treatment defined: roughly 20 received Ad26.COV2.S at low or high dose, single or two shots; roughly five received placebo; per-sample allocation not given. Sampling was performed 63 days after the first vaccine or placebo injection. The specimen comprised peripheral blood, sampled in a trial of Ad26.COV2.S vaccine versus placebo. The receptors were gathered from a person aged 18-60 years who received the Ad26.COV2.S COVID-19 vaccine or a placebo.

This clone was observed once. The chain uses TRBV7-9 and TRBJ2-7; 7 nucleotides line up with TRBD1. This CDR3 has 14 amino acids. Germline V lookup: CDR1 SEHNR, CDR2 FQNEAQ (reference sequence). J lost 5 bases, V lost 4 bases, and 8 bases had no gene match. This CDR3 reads CASSSSGTANEQYF. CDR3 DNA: TGTGCCAGCAGCTCCTCAGGGACAGCAAACGAGCAGTACTTC.

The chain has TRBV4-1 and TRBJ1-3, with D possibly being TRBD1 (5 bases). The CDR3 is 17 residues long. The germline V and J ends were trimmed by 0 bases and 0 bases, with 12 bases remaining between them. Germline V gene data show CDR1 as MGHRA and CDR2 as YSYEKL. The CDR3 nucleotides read TGCGCCAGCAGCCAAGATCCGAGGGGCGGCTCTGGAAACACCATATATTTT. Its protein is CASSQDPRGGSGNTIYF.

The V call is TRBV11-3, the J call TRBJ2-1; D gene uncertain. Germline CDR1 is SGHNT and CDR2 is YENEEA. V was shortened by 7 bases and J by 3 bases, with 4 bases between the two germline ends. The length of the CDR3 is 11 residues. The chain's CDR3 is CASTLYNEQFF. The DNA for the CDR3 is TGTGCCAGCACCCTCTACAATGAGCAGTTCTTC. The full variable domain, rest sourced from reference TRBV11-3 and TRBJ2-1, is EAGVVQSPRYKIIEKKQPVAFWCNPISGHNTLYWYLQNLGQGPELLIRYENEEAVDDSQLPKDRFSAERLKGVDSTLKIQPAELGDSAVYLCASTLYNEQFFGPGTRLTVL.

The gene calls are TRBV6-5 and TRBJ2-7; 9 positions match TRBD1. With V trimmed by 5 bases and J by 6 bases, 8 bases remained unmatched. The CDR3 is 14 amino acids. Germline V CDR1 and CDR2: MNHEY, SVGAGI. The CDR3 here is CASSQPGQGGEQYF. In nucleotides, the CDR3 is TGTGCCAGCAGTCAGCCGGGACAGGGTGGCGAGCAGTACTTC.

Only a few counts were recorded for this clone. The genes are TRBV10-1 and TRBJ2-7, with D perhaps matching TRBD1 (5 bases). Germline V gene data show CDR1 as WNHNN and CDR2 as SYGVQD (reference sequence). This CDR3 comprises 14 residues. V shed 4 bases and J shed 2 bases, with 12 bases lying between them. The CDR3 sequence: CASSVAGKAYEQYF. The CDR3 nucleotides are TGCGCCAGCAGTGTGGCAGGGAAAGCCTACGAGCAGTACTTC.

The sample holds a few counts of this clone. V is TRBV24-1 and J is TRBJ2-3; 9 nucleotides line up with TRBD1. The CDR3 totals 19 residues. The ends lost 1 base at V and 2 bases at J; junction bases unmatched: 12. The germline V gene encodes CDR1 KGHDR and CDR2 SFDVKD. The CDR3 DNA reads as TGTGCCACCAGTGATTTCCAAAAGTACGGGACAGGGTTCACAGATACGCAGTATTTT. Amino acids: CATSDFQKYGTGFTDTQYF.

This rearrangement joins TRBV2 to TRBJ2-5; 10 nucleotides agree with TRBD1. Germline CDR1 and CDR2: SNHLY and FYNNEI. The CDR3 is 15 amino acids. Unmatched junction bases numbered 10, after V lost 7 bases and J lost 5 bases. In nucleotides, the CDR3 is TGTGCCAGCACCCCTGCCCGGACAGGGGGGGAGACCCAGTACTTC. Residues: CASTPARTGGETQYF. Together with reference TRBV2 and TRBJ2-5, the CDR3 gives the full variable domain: EPEVTQTPSHQVTQMGQEVILRCVPISNHLYFYWYRQILGQKVEFLVSFYNNEISEKSEIFDDQFSVERPDGSNFTLKIRSTKLEDSAMYFCASTPARTGGETQYFGPGTRLLVL.

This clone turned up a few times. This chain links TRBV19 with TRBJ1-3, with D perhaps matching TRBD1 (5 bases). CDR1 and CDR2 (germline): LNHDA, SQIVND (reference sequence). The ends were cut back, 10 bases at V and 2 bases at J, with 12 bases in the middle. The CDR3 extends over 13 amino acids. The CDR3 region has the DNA TGTGCCACAAACCCGGGGCCTGGAAACACCATATATTTT. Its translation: CATNPGPGNTIYF.

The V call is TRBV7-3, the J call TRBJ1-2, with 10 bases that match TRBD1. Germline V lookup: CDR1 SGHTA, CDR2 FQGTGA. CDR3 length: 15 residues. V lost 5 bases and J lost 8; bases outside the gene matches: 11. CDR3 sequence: CASSPTGTGVRGYTF. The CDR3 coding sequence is TGTGCCAGCAGCCCTACCGGGACAGGGGTGCGCGGCTACACCTTC.

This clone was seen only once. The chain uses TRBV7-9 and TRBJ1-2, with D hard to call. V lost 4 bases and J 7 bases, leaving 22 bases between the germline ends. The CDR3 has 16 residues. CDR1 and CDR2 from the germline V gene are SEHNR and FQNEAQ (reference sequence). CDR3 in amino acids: CASSSTWSEALSGYTF. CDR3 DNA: TGTGCCAGCAGCTCTACCTGGTCAGAAGCCTTATCTGGCTACACCTTC.

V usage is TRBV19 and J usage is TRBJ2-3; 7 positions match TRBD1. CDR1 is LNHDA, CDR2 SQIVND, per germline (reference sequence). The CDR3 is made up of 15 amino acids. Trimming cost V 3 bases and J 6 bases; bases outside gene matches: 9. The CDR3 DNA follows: TGTGCCAGTAGTATTTATGGACAGGCGTCGGATACGCAGTATTTT. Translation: CASSIYGQASDTQYF.

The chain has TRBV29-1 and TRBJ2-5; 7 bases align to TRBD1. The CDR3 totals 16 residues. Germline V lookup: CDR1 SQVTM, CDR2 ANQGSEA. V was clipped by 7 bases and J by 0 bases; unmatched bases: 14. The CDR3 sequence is CSAKGAAGGNQETQYF. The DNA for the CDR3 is TGCAGCGCAAAAGGGGCGGCAGGGGGAAACCAAGAGACCCAGTACTTC.

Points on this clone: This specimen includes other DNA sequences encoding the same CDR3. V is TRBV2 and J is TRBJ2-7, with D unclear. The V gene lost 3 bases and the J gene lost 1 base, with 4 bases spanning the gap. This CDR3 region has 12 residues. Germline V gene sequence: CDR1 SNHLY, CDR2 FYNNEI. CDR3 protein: CASSEQSYEQYF. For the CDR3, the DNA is TGTGCCAGCAGTGAGCAGTCCTACGAGCAGTACTTC.